This TCR beta chain was found in a study of T cell responses to AZD1222 COVID-19 vaccine. As regards this clone: The target antigen is unknown.

This CDR3 is built from 14 residues. Germline values: CDR1 SGHRS, CDR2 YFSETQ. Deletions cut 0 bases from V and 6 bases from J, with 11 bases between. Study-level findings and limits: White British people made up most donors, females outnumbered males, and clonal diversity was possibly underestimated. After the peak T cell response, and only then, were repertoires sampled. In the spike-specific TCR repertoire, nearly half reportedly target unmutated variant regions.

Some clones are missing from TCRdb's copy, which holds only in-frame ones; the method was immunoSEQ multiplex PCR. In the table there are around 99,000 clones, roughly 92% of which are singletons. The chain couples TRBV5-1 to TRBJ2-3, with a possible D match to TRBD2 (5 bases). The specimen was peripheral blood, collected on day 0 of AZD1222 vaccination. The TCR sequence derives from an adult in good health. CDR3 DNA sequence: TGCGCCAGCAGCTTGGACCGGGGTCGGGATACGCAGTATTTT. As protein: CASSLDRGRDTQYF.